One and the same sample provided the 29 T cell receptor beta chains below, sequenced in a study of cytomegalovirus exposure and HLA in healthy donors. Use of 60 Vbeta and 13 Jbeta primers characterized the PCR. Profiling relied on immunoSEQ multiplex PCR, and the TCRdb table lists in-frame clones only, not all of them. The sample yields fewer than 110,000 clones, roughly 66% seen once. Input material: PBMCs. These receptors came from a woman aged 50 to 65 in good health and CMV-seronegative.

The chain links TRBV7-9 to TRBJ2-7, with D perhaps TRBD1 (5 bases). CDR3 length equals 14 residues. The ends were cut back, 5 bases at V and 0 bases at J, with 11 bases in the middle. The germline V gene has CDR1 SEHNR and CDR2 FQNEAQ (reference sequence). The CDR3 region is CASSRQSSSYEQYF. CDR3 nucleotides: TGTGCCAGCAGCCGACAGTCGAGCTCCTACGAGCAGTACTTC. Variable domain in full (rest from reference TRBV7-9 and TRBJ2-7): DTGVSQNPRHKITKRGQNVTFRCDPISEHNRLYWYRQTLGQGPEFLTYFQNEAQLEKSRLLSDRFSAERPKGSFSTLEIQRTEQGDSAMYLCASSRQSSSYEQYFGPGTRLTVT.

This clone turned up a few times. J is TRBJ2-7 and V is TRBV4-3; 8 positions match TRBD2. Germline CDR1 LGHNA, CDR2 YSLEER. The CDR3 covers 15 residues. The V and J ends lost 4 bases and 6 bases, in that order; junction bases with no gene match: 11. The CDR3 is CASSLQVAGLGEQYF. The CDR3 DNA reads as TGCGCCAGCAGCCTACAGGTAGCGGGATTAGGCGAGCAGTACTTC.

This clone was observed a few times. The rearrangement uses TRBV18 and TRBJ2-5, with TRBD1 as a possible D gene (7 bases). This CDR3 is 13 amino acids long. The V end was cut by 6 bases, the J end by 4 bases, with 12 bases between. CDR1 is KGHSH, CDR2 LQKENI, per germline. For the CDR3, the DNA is TGTGCCAGCTCGCGACAGGGAGGAGAGACCCAGTACTTC. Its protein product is CASSRQGGETQYF.

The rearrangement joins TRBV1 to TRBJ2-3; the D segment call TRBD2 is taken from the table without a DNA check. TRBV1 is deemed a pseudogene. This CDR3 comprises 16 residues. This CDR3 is CTSSHFSTSEYRYAVF. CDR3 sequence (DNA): TGCACCAGCAGCCACTTTTCGACTAGCGAATACAGATACGCAGTATTT.

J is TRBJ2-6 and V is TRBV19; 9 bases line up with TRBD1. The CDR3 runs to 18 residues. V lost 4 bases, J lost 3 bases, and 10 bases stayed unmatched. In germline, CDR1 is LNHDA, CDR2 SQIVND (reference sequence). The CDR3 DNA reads TGTGCCAGTAGTACCTCCGGGACAGGGCTCTTTGGGGCCAACGTCCTGACTTTC. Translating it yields CASSTSGTGLFGANVLTF.

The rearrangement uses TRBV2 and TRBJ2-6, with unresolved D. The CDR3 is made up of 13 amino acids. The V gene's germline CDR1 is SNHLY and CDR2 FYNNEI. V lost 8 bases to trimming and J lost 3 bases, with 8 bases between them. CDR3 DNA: TGTGCCAGCCGAGTTTATGGGGCCAACGTCCTGACTTTC. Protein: CASRVYGANVLTF.

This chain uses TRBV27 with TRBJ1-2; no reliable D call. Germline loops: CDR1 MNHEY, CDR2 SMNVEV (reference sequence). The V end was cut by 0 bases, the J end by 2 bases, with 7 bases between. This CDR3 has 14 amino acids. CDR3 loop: CASSLSGFNYGYTF. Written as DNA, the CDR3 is TGTGCCAGCAGTTTATCGGGCTTCAACTATGGCTACACCTTC.

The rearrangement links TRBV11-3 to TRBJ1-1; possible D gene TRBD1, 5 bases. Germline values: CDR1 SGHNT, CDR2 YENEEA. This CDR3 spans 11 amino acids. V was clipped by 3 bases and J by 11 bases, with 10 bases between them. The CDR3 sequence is CASSFGGEAFF. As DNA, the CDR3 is TGTGCCAGCAGCTTCGGGGGAGAGGCTTTCTTT.

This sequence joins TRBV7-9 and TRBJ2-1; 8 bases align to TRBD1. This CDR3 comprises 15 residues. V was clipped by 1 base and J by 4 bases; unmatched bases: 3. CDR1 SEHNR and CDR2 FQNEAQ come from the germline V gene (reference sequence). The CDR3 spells CASSLDQGAYNEQFF. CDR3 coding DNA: TGTGCCAGCAGCTTAGACCAGGGGGCATACAATGAGCAGTTCTTC.

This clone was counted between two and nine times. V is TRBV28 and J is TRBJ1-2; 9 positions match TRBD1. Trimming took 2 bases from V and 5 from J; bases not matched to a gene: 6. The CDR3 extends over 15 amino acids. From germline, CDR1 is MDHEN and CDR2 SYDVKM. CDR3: CASSLASGTGYGYTF. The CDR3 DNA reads TGTGCCAGCAGTTTAGCCTCCGGGACAGGGTATGGCTACACCTTC.

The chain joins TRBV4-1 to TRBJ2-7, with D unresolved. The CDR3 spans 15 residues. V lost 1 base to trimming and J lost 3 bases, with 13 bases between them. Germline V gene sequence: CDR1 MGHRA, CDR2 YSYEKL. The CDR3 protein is CASSQATMYSYEQYF. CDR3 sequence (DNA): TGCGCCAGCAGCCAAGCCACCATGTACAGCTACGAGCAGTACTTC.

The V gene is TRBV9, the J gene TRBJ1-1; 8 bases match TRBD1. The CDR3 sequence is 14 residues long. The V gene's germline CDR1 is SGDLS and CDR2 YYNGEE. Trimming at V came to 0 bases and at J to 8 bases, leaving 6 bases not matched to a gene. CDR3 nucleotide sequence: TGTGCCAGCAGCGTAGTACTTCAGGGGGCGGAAGCTTTCTTT. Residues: CASSVVLQGAEAFF.

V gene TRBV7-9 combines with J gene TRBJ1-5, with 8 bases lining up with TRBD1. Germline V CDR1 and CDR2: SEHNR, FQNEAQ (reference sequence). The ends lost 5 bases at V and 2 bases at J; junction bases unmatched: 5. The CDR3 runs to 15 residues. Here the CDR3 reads CASSVDREGNQPQHF. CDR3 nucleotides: TGTGCCAGCAGCGTGGACAGGGAGGGCAATCAGCCCCAGCATTTT.

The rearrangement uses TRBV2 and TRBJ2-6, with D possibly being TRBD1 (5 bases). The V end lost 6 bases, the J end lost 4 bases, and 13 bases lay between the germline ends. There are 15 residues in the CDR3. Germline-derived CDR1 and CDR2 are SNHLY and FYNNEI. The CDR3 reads CASREQASGANVLTF. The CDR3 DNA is TGTGCCAGCAGGGAACAGGCCTCCGGGGCCAACGTCCTGACTTTC.

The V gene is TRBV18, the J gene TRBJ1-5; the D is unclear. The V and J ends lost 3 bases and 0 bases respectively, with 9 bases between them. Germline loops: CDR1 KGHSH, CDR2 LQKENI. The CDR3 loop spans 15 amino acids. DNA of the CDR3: TGTGCCAGCTCACCCTCGAGGAATAGCAATCAGCCCCAGCATTTT. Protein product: CASSPSRNSNQPQHF.

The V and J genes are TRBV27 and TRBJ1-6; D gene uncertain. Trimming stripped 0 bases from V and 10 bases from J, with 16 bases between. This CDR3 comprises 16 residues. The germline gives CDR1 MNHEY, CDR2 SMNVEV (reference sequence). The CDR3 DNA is TGTGCCAGCAGTTTATCGCGAACAGTAATGAGCTCACCCCTCCACTTT. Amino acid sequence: CASSLSRTVMSSPLHF.

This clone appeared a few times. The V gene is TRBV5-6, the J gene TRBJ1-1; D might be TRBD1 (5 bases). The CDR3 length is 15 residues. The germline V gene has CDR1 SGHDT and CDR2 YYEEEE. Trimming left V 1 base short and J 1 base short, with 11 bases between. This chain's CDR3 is CASSLFGGENTEAFF. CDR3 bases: TGTGCCAGCAGCTTGTTCGGAGGGGAGAACACTGAAGCTTTCTTT. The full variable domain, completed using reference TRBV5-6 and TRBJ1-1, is DAGVTQSPTHLIKTRGQQVTLRCSPKSGHDTVSWYQQALGQGPQFIFQYYEEEERQRGNFPDRFSGHQFPNYSSELNVNALLLGDSALYLCASSLFGGENTEAFFGQGTRLTVV.

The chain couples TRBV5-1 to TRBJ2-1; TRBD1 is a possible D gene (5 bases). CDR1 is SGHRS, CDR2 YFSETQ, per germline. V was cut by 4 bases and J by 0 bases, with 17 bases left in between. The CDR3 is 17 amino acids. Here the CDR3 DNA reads TGCGCCAGCAGCCCTGATCTGGGGCGGAGCTCCTACAATGAGCAGTTCTTC. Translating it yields CASSPDLGRSSYNEQFF.

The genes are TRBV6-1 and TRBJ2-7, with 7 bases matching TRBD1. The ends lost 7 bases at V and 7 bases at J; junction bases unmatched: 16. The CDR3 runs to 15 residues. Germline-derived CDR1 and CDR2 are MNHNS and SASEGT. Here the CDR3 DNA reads TGTGCCAGCACAACCGGAATAGACAGGGCCAGGGAGCAGTACTTC. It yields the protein CASTTGIDRAREQYF.

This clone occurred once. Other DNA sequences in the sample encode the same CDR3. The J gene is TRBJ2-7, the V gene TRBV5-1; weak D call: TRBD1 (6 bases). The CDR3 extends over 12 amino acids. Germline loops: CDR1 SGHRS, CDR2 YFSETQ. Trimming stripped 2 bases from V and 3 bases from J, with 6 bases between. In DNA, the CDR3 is TGCGCCAGCAGCTTACAGGGCTACGAGCAGTACTTC. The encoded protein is CASSLQGYEQYF.

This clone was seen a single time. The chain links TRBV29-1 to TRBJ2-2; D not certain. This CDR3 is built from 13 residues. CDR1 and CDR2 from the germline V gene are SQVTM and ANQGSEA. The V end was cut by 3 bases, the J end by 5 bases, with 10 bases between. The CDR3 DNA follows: TGCAGCGTTGATGCCCTCGAGACCGGGGAGCTGTTTTTT. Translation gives CSVDALETGELFF.

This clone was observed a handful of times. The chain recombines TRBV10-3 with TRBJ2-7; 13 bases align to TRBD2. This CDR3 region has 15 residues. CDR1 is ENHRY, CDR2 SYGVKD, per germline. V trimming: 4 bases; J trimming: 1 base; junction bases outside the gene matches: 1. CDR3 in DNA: TGTGCCATCAGTGGGGGACTAGCGGGGTCCTACGAGCAGTACTTC. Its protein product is CAISGGLAGSYEQYF.

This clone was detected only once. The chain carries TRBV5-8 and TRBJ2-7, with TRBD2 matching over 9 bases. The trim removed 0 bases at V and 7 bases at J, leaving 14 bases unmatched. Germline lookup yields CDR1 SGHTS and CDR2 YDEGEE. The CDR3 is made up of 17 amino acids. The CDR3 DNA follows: TGTGCCAGCAGCTTGGTTTTAGTCCTAGCGGGGATAAGTGAGCAGTACTTC. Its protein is CASSLVLVLAGISEQYF.

Written as DNA, the CDR3 is TGTGCCAGCAGCTTAAGTCAGGGGGGAGTGACTGAAGCTTTCTTT. It translates to CASSLSQGGVTEAFF. V gene TRBV7-3 combines with J gene TRBJ1-1, with TRBD1 matching 7 bases. The CDR3 is 15 amino acids. The V gene end was trimmed by 1 base and the J gene end by 5 bases; junction bases not matched to a gene: 7. Germline V gives CDR1 SGHTA, CDR2 FQGTGA.

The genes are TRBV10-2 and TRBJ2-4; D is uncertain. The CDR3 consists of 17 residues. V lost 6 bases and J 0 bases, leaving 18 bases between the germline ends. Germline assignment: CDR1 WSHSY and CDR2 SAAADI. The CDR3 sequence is CASRGRSTLLAKNIQYF. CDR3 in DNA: TGCGCCAGCAGGGGTCGTTCGACTCTACTAGCCAAAAACATTCAGTACTTC.

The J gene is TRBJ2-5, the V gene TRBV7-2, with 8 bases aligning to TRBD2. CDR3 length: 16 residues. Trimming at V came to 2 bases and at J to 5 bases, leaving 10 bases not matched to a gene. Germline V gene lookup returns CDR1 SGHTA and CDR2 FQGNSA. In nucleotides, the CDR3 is TGTGCCAGCAGCTTAAATACGCCGGGGGGGCTCGAGACCCAGTACTTC. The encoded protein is CASSLNTPGGLETQYF.

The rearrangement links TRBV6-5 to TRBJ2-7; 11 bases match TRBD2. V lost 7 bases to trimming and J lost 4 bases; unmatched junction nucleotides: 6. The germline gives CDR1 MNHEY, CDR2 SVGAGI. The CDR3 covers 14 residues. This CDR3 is CASKSGLAAYEQYF. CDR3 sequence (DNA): TGTGCCAGCAAATCGGGACTAGCGGCTTACGAGCAGTACTTC.

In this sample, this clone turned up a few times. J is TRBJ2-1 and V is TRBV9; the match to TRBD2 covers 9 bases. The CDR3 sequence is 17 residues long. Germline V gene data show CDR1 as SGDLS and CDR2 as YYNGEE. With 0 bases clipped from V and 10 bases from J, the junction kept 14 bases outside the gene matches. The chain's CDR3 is CASSVESGRYRPVEQFF. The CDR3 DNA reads TGTGCCAGCAGCGTAGAAAGCGGGAGGTACCGGCCAGTAGAGCAGTTCTTC.

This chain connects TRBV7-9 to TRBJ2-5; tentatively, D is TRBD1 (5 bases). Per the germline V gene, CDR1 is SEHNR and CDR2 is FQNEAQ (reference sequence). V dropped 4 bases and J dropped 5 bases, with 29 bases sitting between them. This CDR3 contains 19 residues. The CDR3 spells CASSYGLGWAGLSLETQYF. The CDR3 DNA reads TGTGCCAGCAGCTACGGCCTAGGGTGGGCAGGGCTTAGTCTTGAGACCCAGTACTTC. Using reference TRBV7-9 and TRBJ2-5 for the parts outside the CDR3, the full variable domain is DTGVSQNPRHKITKRGQNVTFRCDPISEHNRLYWYRQTLGQGPEFLTYFQNEAQLEKSRLLSDRFSAERPKGSFSTLEIQRTEQGDSAMYLCASSYGLGWAGLSLETQYFGPGTRLLVL.